The T cell receptor (beta chain) under discussion was sequenced for a study of shared clonotypes between healthy human individuals. The table came from immunoSEQ multiplex PCR; TCRdb's copy has only in-frame clones and leaves some out. The repertoire holds roughly 1,800,000 clones, with roughly 95% as singletons. Germline CDR1 reads SNHLY; CDR2 reads FYNNEI. The CDR3 is 17 residues long. V lost 6 bases to trimming and J lost 0 bases; unmatched junction nucleotides: 11. As defined, naive CD8 cells were CD45RO-negative and positively selected for CCR7, with terminally differentiated effector memory CD45RA+ cells excluded.

The genes are TRBV2 and TRBJ2-1, with TRBD2 matching 7 bases. The source is a man younger than 35 in good health. The sequencing sample was made of naive CD8+ T cells sorted from blood. DNA of the CDR3: TGTGCCAGCAGCTCCCCGGAGACTAGCATCTCCTACAATGAGCAGTTCTTC. This codes for CASSSPETSISYNEQFF.